This passage covers 26 T cell receptor beta chains from one sample sequenced in a study of shared clonotypes between healthy human individuals. Here immunoSEQ multiplex PCR was the method, and the copy in TCRdb shows in-frame clones only, minus some. The repertoire holds hundreds of thousands of clones, with 90% to 97% as singletons. The specimen was naive CD4+ T cells sorted from blood. Subset indicated: CD45RA+ positively selected. The receptors were sampled from a woman aged 25 to 39 in good health.

For this clone: Other DNA sequences in this specimen translate into the identical CDR3. The chain couples TRBV5-1 to TRBJ2-7; D not resolved. Germline-derived CDR1 and CDR2 are SGHRS and YFSETQ. The germline V and J ends were trimmed by 1 base and 0 bases, with 8 bases remaining between them. The CDR3 consists of 14 residues. The CDR3: CASSLSSPSYEQYF. CDR3 nucleotides: TGCGCCAGCAGCTTGTCTTCCCCCTCCTACGAGCAGTACTTC.

This chain uses TRBV9 with TRBJ2-1, with 10 nucleotides matching TRBD2. CDR3 length equals 16 residues. V shed 0 bases, J shed 2 bases, and the junction held 2 bases outside the gene matches. Germline values: CDR1 SGDLS, CDR2 YYNGEE. The CDR3 DNA sequence: TGTGCCAGCAGCGTAGGGCTAGCGGGAGCCTACAATGAGCAGTTCTTC. It codes for CASSVGLAGAYNEQFF.

This sequence joins TRBV9 and TRBJ1-2; a weak D match, TRBD1 (5 bases). Germline lookup yields CDR1 SGDLS and CDR2 YYNGEE. The CDR3 contains 14 residues. The V end was cut by 5 bases, the J end by 8 bases, with 19 bases between. CDR3 in amino acids: CASSVTSGTGGYTF. The DNA for the CDR3 is TGTGCCAGCAGTGTCACCTCCGGGACGGGCGGCTACACCTTC.

This chain uses TRBV7-6 with TRBJ2-7; D is possibly TRBD2 (5 bases). Trimming pared 3 bases from V and 5 bases from J, leaving 14 bases between. CDR1 is SGHVS, CDR2 FNYEAQ, per germline. CDR3 size: 14 residues. The CDR3 DNA sequence: TGTGCCAGCAGCTTTAACGGGGTCTTCGACGAGCAGTACTTC. This gives the protein CASSFNGVFDEQYF.

This chain connects TRBV2 to TRBJ1-1, with TRBD1 matching 7 bases. Germline assignment: CDR1 SNHLY and CDR2 FYNNEI. V gave up 6 bases and J gave up 0 bases; unmatched junction bases: 7. The CDR3 extends over 15 amino acids. The CDR3: CASRDEQGMNTEAFF. The CDR3 nucleotides are TGTGCCAGCAGGGATGAACAGGGGATGAACACTGAAGCTTTCTTT. Using reference TRBV2 and TRBJ1-1 for the parts outside the CDR3, the full variable domain is EPEVTQTPSHQVTQMGQEVILRCVPISNHLYFYWYRQILGQKVEFLVSFYNNEISEKSEIFDDQFSVERPDGSNFTLKIRSTKLEDSAMYFCASRDEQGMNTEAFFGQGTRLTVV.

The chain has TRBV7-9 and TRBJ2-7; a weak D match, TRBD2 (6 bases). The CDR3 contains 11 residues. Germline-derived CDR1 and CDR2 are SEHNR and FQNEAQ (reference sequence). V lost 8 bases and J lost 6, with 11 bases in between. The CDR3 bases are TGTGCCAGCGGGCGGGGCCGCGAGCAGTACTTC. Residues: CASGRGREQYF.

V is TRBV19 and J is TRBJ1-6; tentative D call: TRBD1 (5 bases). The germline V gene encodes CDR1 LNHDA and CDR2 SQIVND (reference sequence). V was clipped by 6 bases and J by 9 bases, with 12 bases between them. The CDR3 extends over 13 amino acids. The chain's CDR3 is CASSPGQTSPLHF. CDR3 nucleotide sequence: TGTGCCAGTAGCCCGGGGCAGACTTCACCCCTCCACTTT.

CDR3 nucleotides: TGTGCCACCAGCAGAGACCGCACTGAAGCTTTCTTT. As protein: CATSRDRTEAFF. The chain has TRBV15 and TRBJ1-1; D is ambiguous. Germline V gives CDR1 LNHNV, CDR2 YYDKDF (reference sequence). Trimming removed 0 bases from V and 4 bases from J, with 3 bases in between. There are 12 residues in the CDR3.

CDR3 DNA: TGTGCCAGCAGCTTTCATGACAGGAGGGATTCACCCCTCCACTTT. Residues: CASSFHDRRDSPLHF. The gene calls are TRBV7-8 and TRBJ1-6, with D tentatively TRBD1 (6 bases). From germline, CDR1 is SGHVS and CDR2 FQNEAQ. CDR3 size: 15 residues. Trimming removed 3 bases at V and 8 bases at J, with 14 bases between.

This chain joins TRBV6-5 and TRBJ2-5; the match to TRBD1 covers 8 bases. This CDR3 region has 15 residues. J lost 1 base, V lost 7 bases, and 8 bases had no gene match. CDR1 and CDR2 (germline): MNHEY, SVGAGI. CDR3 region: CASKKDRGGQETQYF. DNA of the CDR3: TGTGCCAGCAAAAAAGACAGGGGAGGCCAAGAGACCCAGTACTTC.

Comment on this clone: The sample has other DNA sequences that encode this CDR3 too. DNA of the CDR3: TGCAGTGCTCGGAACACCGGGGAGCTGTTTTTT. Translating it yields CSARNTGELFF. The chain combines TRBV20-1 with TRBJ2-2; D gene unclear. The ends were cut back, 5 bases at V and 1 base at J, with 2 bases in the middle. CDR3 length equals 11 residues. CDR1 and CDR2 (germline): DFQATT, SNEGSKA (reference sequence).

This chain links TRBV7-2 with TRBJ2-1; D is possibly TRBD2 (5 bases). V lost 3 bases, J lost 6 bases, and 15 bases lay in between. Germline V gene sequence: CDR1 SGHTA, CDR2 FQGNSA. CDR3 length: 15 residues. CDR3 nucleotide sequence: TGTGCCAGCAGCTTTGGGGAGAGGGCGAGCAATGAGCAGTTCTTC. Translation gives CASSFGERASNEQFF.

As DNA, the CDR3 is TGCAGCGGCCGATCGGACAGGGCTGAGCAGTACTTC. As protein: CSGRSDRAEQYF. The chain couples TRBV29-1 to TRBJ2-7; TRBD1 matches at 8 bases. The V gene end was trimmed by 7 bases and the J gene end by 7 bases; junction bases not matched to a gene: 9. The CDR3 contains 12 residues. CDR1 is SQVTM, CDR2 ANQGSEA, per germline.

The CDR3 spells CASSRGQGGTDTQYF. In DNA form, the CDR3 reads TGTGCCAGCAGCCGCGGACAGGGAGGCACAGATACGCAGTATTTT. V gene TRBV7-2 combines with J gene TRBJ2-3; 8 positions agree with TRBD1. V lost 5 bases, J lost 1 base, and 5 bases stayed unmatched. Germline V gene sequence: CDR1 SGHTA, CDR2 FQGNSA. This CDR3 has 15 residues. Full variable domain (outside the CDR3, taken from reference TRBV7-2 and TRBJ2-3): GAGVSQSPSNKVTEKGKDVELRCDPISGHTALYWYRQSLGQGLEFLIYFQGNSAPDKSGLPSDRFSAERTGGSVSTLTIQRTQQEDSAVYLCASSRGQGGTDTQYFGPGTRLTVL.

The gene calls are TRBV19 and TRBJ2-1, with D hard to call. V shed 5 bases and J shed 4 bases, with 3 bases lying between them. CDR1 LNHDA and CDR2 SQIVND come from the germline V gene (reference sequence). The CDR3 runs to 11 residues. The CDR3 DNA reads TGTGCCAGTAGTCTATACAATGAGCAGTTCTTC. As protein: CASSLYNEQFF.

The CDR3 sequence is CASSFHFSYEQYF. The CDR3 nucleotides read TGCGCCAGCAGCTTTCACTTCTCCTACGAGCAGTACTTC. V gene TRBV5-1 combines with J gene TRBJ2-7; D remains ambiguous. Trimming left V 2 bases short and J 0 bases short, with 6 bases between. Germline V lookup: CDR1 SGHRS, CDR2 YFSETQ. The CDR3 runs 13 residues.

V and J are TRBV6-6 and TRBJ2-1, with TRBD2 matching 7 bases. J was trimmed by 9 bases and V by 5 bases; bases with no gene match: 7. Germline assignment: CDR1 MNHNY and CDR2 SVGAGI (reference sequence). The CDR3 is made up of 13 amino acids. For the CDR3, the DNA is TGTGCCAGCAGTCGAGTCCTAGCGGTTGAGCAGTTCTTC. As protein: CASSRVLAVEQFF.

V is TRBV5-6 and J is TRBJ2-5; D call uncertain. CDR3 length: 16 amino acids. The germline CDR1 and CDR2 sequences are SGHDT and YYEEEE. V was pared by 0 bases and J by 7 bases, with 19 bases between. DNA for the CDR3: TGTGCCAGCAGCTTGGCGGTGGGTAGAAGAGTCGGGACCCAGTACTTC. This codes for CASSLAVGRRVGTQYF.

This chain connects TRBV6-1 to TRBJ2-3; TRBD2 agrees at 11 bases. CDR1 MNHNS and CDR2 SASEGT come from the germline V gene. This CDR3 region has 16 residues. The J segment lost 1 base and the V segment lost 4 bases, leaving 4 bases of the junction unmatched. Here the CDR3 reads CASSVAGGPGTDTQYF. The CDR3 DNA reads as TGTGCCAGCAGTGTAGCGGGAGGGCCCGGCACAGATACGCAGTATTTT.

This chain connects TRBV4-1 to TRBJ2-5; 9 bases agree with TRBD2. The V and J ends lost 5 bases and 4 bases, in that order; junction bases with no gene match: 11. Germline V lookup: CDR1 MGHRA, CDR2 YSYEKL. This CDR3 has 16 amino acids. CDR3 DNA sequence: TGCGCCAGCAGCTACCCCGGGAAGCGGGAGGTAGAGACCCAGTACTTC. Protein product: CASSYPGKREVETQYF.

The chain links TRBV29-1 to TRBJ2-2, with a possible D match to TRBD2 (6 bases). The V and J ends lost 3 bases and 6 bases respectively, with 11 bases between them. Germline assignment: CDR1 SQVTM and CDR2 ANQGSEA. This CDR3 comprises 13 residues. CDR3 region: CSVDGRRSGELFF. For the CDR3, the DNA is TGCAGCGTTGACGGGAGAAGATCCGGGGAGCTGTTTTTT.

The chain couples TRBV5-1 to TRBJ2-3, with 9 bases that match TRBD2. This CDR3 is 16 amino acids long. Trimming cost V 5 bases and J 2 bases; bases outside gene matches: 9. The germline gives CDR1 SGHRS, CDR2 YFSETQ. For the CDR3, the DNA is TGCGCCAGCAGAAACCTAGCGGGAAAGCCCACAGATACGCAGTATTTT. Its protein is CASRNLAGKPTDTQYF.

This clone was picked up a small number of times. The CDR3 bases are TGTGCCAGCAGCTGGGGATGGGCCGAGCAGTACTTC. Protein product: CASSWGWAEQYF. The V gene is TRBV11-2, the J gene TRBJ2-7; D gene unclear. Germline CDR1 is SGHAT and CDR2 is FQNNGV. The ends were cut back, 4 bases at V and 6 bases at J, with 10 bases in the middle. This CDR3 spans 12 amino acids.

The chain combines TRBV6-6 with TRBJ2-2, with no clear D. The CDR3 spans 14 residues. Deletions cut 4 bases from V and 1 base from J, with 7 bases between. CDR1 and CDR2 from the germline V gene are MNHNY and SVGAGI (reference sequence). In DNA, the CDR3 is TGTGCCAGCAGTTCTTCTCTGAACACCGGGGAGCTGTTTTTT. Amino acids: CASSSSLNTGELFF.

In this sample, this clone turned up once. The chain recombines TRBV28 with TRBJ1-5; D may be TRBD1 (6 bases). This CDR3 is built from 13 residues. V lost 3 bases to trimming and J lost 9 bases, with 12 bases between them. Germline V CDR1 and CDR2: MDHEN, SYDVKM. CDR3 amino acids: CASSFLQGPPQHF. The CDR3 nucleotides read TGTGCCAGCAGTTTCCTTCAGGGGCCGCCCCAGCATTTT.

This clone has a single count. The rearrangement joins TRBV2 to TRBJ2-2, with D possibly TRBD1 on 6 matching bases. The CDR3 totals 15 residues. Per germline, CDR1 SNHLY and CDR2 FYNNEI. The V and J ends lost 8 bases and 4 bases respectively, with 17 bases between them. The CDR3 spells CASRQTGFSTGELFF. The DNA for the CDR3 is TGTGCCAGCCGACAAACAGGGTTTTCCACCGGGGAGCTGTTTTTT.